A single T cell receptor beta chain is shown here with its context. These data originate in a study of blood T cell repertoires in COVID-19. On the study more broadly: Sites across the United States, Italy and Spain contributed samples from acute and convalescent COVID-19.

CDR1 and CDR2 from the germline V gene are LNHNV and YYDKDF (reference sequence). V was clipped by 0 bases and J by 9 bases, with 8 bases between them. This CDR3 region has 12 residues. TCRdb keeps only in-frame clones here, not all; method: immunoSEQ multiplex PCR. Of some 160,000 clones in the sample, roughly four fifths were seen once. The sample consisted of peripheral blood. The origin of this receptor is a woman of 80 years or more with acute or convalescent COVID-19. The chain uses TRBV15 and TRBJ1-1; D may be TRBD1 (5 bases). The CDR3 region has the DNA TGTGCCACCAGCAGAGATCAGGGTAAAGCTTTCTTT. It codes for CATSRDQGKAFF.